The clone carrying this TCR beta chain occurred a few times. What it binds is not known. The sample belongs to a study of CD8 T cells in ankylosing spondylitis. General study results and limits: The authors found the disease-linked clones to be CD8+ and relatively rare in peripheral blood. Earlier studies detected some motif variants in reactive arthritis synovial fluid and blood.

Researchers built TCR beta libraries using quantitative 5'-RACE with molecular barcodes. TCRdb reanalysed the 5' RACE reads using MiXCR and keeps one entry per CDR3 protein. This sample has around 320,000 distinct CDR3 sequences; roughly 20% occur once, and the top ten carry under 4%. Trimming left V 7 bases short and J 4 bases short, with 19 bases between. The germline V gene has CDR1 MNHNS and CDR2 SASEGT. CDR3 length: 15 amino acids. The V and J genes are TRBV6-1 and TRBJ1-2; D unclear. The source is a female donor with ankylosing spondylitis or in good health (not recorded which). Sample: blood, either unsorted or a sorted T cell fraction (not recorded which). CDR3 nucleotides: TGTGCCAGCACTGTTAGGAACTTGGGATTCTATGGCTACACCTTC. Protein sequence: CASTVRNLGFYGYTF.